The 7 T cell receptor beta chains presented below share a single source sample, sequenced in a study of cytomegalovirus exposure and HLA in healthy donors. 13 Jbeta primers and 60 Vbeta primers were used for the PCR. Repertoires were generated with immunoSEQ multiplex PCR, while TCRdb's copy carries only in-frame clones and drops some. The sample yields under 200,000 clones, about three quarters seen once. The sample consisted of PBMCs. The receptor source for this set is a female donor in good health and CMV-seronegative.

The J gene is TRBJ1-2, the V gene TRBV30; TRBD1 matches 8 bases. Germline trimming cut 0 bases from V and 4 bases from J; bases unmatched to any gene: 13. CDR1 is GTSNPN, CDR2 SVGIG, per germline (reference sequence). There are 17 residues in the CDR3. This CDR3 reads CAWSVRRGPMFGYGYTF. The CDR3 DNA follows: TGTGCCTGGAGTGTGCGCAGGGGGCCGATGTTCGGCTATGGCTACACCTTC.

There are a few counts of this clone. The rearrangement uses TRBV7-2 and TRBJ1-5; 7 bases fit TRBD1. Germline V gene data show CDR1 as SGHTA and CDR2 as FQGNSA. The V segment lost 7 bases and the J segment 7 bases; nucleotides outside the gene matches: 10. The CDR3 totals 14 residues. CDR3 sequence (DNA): TGTGCCAGCACGCGACAGGGTGAAGGGCAGCCCCAGCATTTT. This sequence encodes CASTRQGEGQPQHF. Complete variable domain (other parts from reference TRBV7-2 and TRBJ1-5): GAGVSQSPSNKVTEKGKDVELRCDPISGHTALYWYRQSLGQGLEFLIYFQGNSAPDKSGLPSDRFSAERTGGSVSTLTIQRTQQEDSAVYLCASTRQGEGQPQHFGDGTRLSIL.

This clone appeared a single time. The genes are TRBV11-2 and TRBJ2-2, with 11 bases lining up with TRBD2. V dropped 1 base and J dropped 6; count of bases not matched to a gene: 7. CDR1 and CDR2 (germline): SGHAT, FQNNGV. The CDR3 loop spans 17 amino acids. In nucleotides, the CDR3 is TGTGCCAGCAGCTTAGCCCCCGGGACTAGCGGATCCGGGGAGCTGTTTTTT. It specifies CASSLAPGTSGSGELFF.

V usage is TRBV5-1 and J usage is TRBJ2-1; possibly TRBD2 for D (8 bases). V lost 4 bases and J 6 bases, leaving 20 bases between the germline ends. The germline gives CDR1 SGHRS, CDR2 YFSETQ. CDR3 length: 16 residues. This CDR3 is CASSHLGGAGGNEQFF. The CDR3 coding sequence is TGCGCCAGCAGCCATTTAGGGGGCGCGGGGGGCAATGAGCAGTTCTTC.

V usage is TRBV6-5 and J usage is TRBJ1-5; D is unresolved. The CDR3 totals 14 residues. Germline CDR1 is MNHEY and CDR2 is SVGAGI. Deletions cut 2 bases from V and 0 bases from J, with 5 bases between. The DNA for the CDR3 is TGTGCCAGCAGTTACGACTCTAGCAATCAGCCCCAGCATTTT. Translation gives CASSYDSSNQPQHF.

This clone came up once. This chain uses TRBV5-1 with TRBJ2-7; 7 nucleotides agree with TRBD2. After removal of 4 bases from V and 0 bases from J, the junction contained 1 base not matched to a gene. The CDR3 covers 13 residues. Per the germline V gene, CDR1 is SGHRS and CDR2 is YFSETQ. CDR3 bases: TGCGCCAGCAGCCTAGCGGTCTCCTACGAGCAGTACTTC. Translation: CASSLAVSYEQYF. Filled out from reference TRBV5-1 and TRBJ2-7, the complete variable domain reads KAGVTQTPRYLIKTRGQQVTLSCSPISGHRSVSWYQQTPGQGLQFLFEYFSETQRNKGNFPGRFSGRQFSNSRSEMNVSTLELGDSALYLCASSLAVSYEQYFGPGTRLTVT.

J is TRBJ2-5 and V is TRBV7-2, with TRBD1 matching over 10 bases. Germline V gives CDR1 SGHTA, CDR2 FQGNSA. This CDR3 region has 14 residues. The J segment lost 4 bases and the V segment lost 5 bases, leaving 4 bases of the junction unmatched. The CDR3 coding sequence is TGTGCCAGCAGCCCGGACAGGGGGTCAGAGACCCAGTACTTC. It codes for CASSPDRGSETQYF.